Presented here are 2 T cell receptor beta chains from one specimen sequenced in a study of T cell responses to AZD1222 COVID-19 vaccine. Sequencing was performed with immunoSEQ multiplex PCR; in TCRdb, only in-frame clones are kept and a portion is missing. The sample shows 100,000 to 150,000 clones, about 86% of them seen only once. The sample consisted of peripheral blood, taken on day 0 of AZD1222 vaccination. The source is an adult in good health.

The CDR3 region is CASSKDTEAFF. CDR3 nucleotide sequence: TGTGCCAGCAGCAAAGACACTGAAGCTTTCTTT. The V gene is TRBV21-1, the J gene TRBJ1-1. TRBV21-1 is noted as a pseudogene. The CDR3 covers 11 residues.

This clone came up a few times. This chain connects TRBV28 to TRBJ1-1; D not resolved. Trimming shortened V by 8 bases and J by 1 base, and 8 bases separated the two germline ends. This CDR3 is built from 12 residues. Germline V gene data show CDR1 as MDHEN and CDR2 as SYDVKM. CDR3 in DNA: TGTGCCAGCTGTACTGGGAACACTGAAGCTTTCTTT. Translating it yields CASCTGNTEAFF.